These 28 T cell receptor beta chains originate from one sample sequenced in a study of Graves' ophthalmopathy and Graves' hyperthyroidism. CDR3 regions of TCR beta were amplified from RNA transcripts. Second-round multiplex PCR followed a first-round RT-PCR using HTBI primers. TCRdb passed the multiplex PCR reads through MiXCR, listing each CDR3 protein once. Of 1 million to 1.3 million distinct CDR3 sequences listed, less than 45% were seen once; the top ten hold roughly 10%. Sample: peripheral blood or thyroid tissue (not recorded which). The receptors stem from an adult man with Graves' hyperthyroidism.

The sample holds many counts of this clonotype. V and J are TRBV7-8 and TRBJ2-7; weak D call: TRBD2 (5 bases). The germline CDR1 and CDR2 sequences are SGHVS and FQNEAQ. CDR3 length equals 15 residues. Trimming took off 1 base at V and 7 bases at J, with 17 bases between the two ends. In DNA, the CDR3 is TGTGCCAGCAGCTTAGATGGGTGGGGATCGGGGGAGCAGTACTTC. Protein: CASSLDGWGSGEQYF.

The chain recombines TRBV9 with TRBJ1-1; D is unclear. The V end lost 4 bases, the J end lost 2 bases, and 18 bases lay between the germline ends. The CDR3 is 16 residues long. Germline loops: CDR1 SGDLS, CDR2 YYNGEE. The CDR3 coding sequence is TGTGCCAGCAGCCACGAAAGGACGGAGGAAAACACTGAAGCTTTCTTT. Translated, it gives CASSHERTEENTEAFF.

The chain recombines TRBV20-1 with TRBJ2-2; 7 bases are a match to TRBD2. Per germline, CDR1 DFQATT and CDR2 SNEGSKA (reference sequence). The trim removed 7 bases at V and 3 bases at J, leaving 8 bases unmatched. CDR3 length: 14 residues. In DNA, the CDR3 is TGCAGTGTTCCGGGACTAATAGACACCGGGGAGCTGTTTTTT. It codes for CSVPGLIDTGELFF.

This clonotype came up many times. The DNA for the CDR3 is TGTGCCAGCAGCGCAGGATTTTCTAGCGGGAAAGAGACCCAGTACTTC. It codes for CASSAGFSSGKETQYF. The chain has TRBV2 and TRBJ2-5; 9 positions match TRBD2. V shed 6 bases, J shed 3 bases, and the junction held 11 bases outside the gene matches. The CDR3 covers 16 residues. From germline, CDR1 is SNHLY and CDR2 FYNNEI.

In this sample, this clonotype turned up many times. The CDR3 region has the DNA TGTGCCACCAGTCAGGCGGACGTGAATCAGCCCCAGCATTTT. Its translation: CATSQADVNQPQHF. This rearrangement joins TRBV24-1 to TRBJ1-5; D not certain. This CDR3 comprises 14 residues. V was cut by 6 bases and J by 4 bases, with 12 bases left in between. Germline assignment: CDR1 KGHDR and CDR2 SFDVKD.

The rearrangement uses TRBV6-2 or TRBV6-3 and TRBJ2-7; D may match TRBD1 or TRBD2 (5 bases each). Germline CDR1 reads MNHEY; CDR2 reads SVGEGT. The CDR3 has 16 amino acids. V was trimmed by 5 bases and J by 2 bases, leaving 19 bases between them. In DNA, the CDR3 is TGTGCCAGCAGTCCACCATCGGGGACCTTGCCCTACGAGCAGTACTTC. Protein product: CASSPPSGTLPYEQYF.

The chain combines TRBV9 with TRBJ1-6; D remains ambiguous. CDR3 size: 18 residues. From germline, CDR1 is SGDLS and CDR2 YYNGEE. The ends were cut back, 5 bases at V and 1 base at J, with 19 bases in the middle. The CDR3 nucleotides read TGTGCCAGCAGTCCCCCAGGTCTTTCTGGGTCCTATAATTCACCCCTCCACTTT. This translates into CASSPPGLSGSYNSPLHF.

There are a few counts of this clonotype. The chain carries TRBV4-3 and TRBJ1-2; maybe TRBD1 (6 bases). Germline V gives CDR1 LGHNA, CDR2 YSLEER. The CDR3 consists of 18 residues. Between the trimmed V and J ends, which lost 0 bases and 0 bases, there was a span of 17 bases. This CDR3 is CASSQDNNREIPNYGYTF. The CDR3 coding sequence is TGCGCCAGCAGCCAAGATAATAACAGGGAAATCCCTAACTATGGCTACACCTTC.

This clonotype was observed many times. V is TRBV6-6 and J is TRBJ1-1; 8 bases agree with TRBD1. This CDR3 is 14 amino acids long. With 2 bases clipped from V and 1 base from J, the junction kept 0 bases outside the gene matches. Germline V CDR1 and CDR2: MNHNY, SVGAGI (reference sequence). CDR3 nucleotides: TGTGCCAGCAGTTACGGGACAGGGAACACTGAAGCTTTCTTT. Translating gives CASSYGTGNTEAFF.

The chain employs TRBV7-2 and TRBJ2-7, with 9 bases aligning to TRBD2. V trimming: 4 bases; J trimming: 6 bases; junction bases outside the gene matches: 4. The CDR3 length is 13 residues. Germline CDR1 and CDR2: SGHTA and FQGNSA. The DNA for the CDR3 is TGTGCCAGCAGCTCTACTAGCGGGCTCGAGCAGTACTTC. This encodes CASSSTSGLEQYF.

Note on this clonotype: This may arise from a read error, as a much more abundant clone is one base away. The J gene is TRBJ1-5, the V gene TRBV12-3 or TRBV12-4, with D unclear. The CDR3 covers 13 residues. In nucleotides, the CDR3 is TGTGCCGGCAGTTCCCAAGTGGGTCAGCCCCAGCATTTT. Its protein product is CAGSSQVGQPQHF.

This clonotype was counted at least ten times. This chain joins TRBV7-9 and TRBJ1-2; D is possibly TRBD1 (5 bases). Germline values: CDR1 SEHNR, CDR2 FQNEAQ (reference sequence). The V gene lost 5 bases and the J gene lost 6 bases, with 10 bases spanning the gap. This CDR3 has 12 residues. The chain's CDR3 is CASSVGRDGYTF. CDR3 in DNA: TGTGCCAGCAGCGTAGGCAGGGATGGCTACACCTTC.

A single count supports this clonotype. The chain links TRBV10-3 to TRBJ2-7; D perhaps matches TRBD1 (5 bases). The CDR3 spans 14 residues. The V gene lost 4 bases and the J gene lost 0 bases, with 10 bases spanning the gap. Per germline, CDR1 ENHRY and CDR2 SYGVKD. The CDR3 is CAISVQVRSYEQYF. As DNA, the CDR3 is TGTGCCATCAGTGTACAGGTCCGCTCCTACGAGCAGTACTTC.

This chain links TRBV10-3 with TRBJ2-7, with 8 positions matching TRBD2. Germline CDR1 reads ENHRY; CDR2 reads SYGVKD. V lost 2 bases, J lost 6 bases, and 21 bases stayed unmatched. This CDR3 has 19 residues. CDR3 protein: CAISETEALNTGGALEQYF. In DNA form, the CDR3 reads TGTGCCATCAGTGAGACAGAGGCGCTGAACACCGGGGGGGCCCTCGAGCAGTACTTC.

The chain joins TRBV12-3 or TRBV12-4 to TRBJ2-5, with D possibly TRBD1 on 6 matching bases. The CDR3 covers 14 residues. Between the trimmed V and J ends, which lost 6 bases and 5 bases, there was a span of 16 bases. The CDR3 reads CASSRRVQGETQYF. In DNA, the CDR3 is TGTGCCAGCAGCCGAAGGGTTCAGGGGGAGACCCAGTACTTC.

The rearrangement links TRBV6-5 to TRBJ1-1; D perhaps matches TRBD1 (5 bases). The CDR3 is made up of 13 amino acids. Deletions cut 7 bases from V and 0 bases from J, with 9 bases between. The germline V gene has CDR1 MNHEY and CDR2 SVGAGI. The CDR3 nucleotides read TGTGCCAGCACCTGGGACTTGAACACTGAAGCTTTCTTT. Protein product: CASTWDLNTEAFF.

This clonotype was recorded at least ten times. V and J are TRBV12-3 or TRBV12-4 and TRBJ1-5; 7 nucleotides match TRBD1. J was trimmed by 5 bases and V by 5 bases; bases with no gene match: 12. The CDR3 has 16 residues. As DNA, the CDR3 is TGTGCCAGCAGTCCGCAAACAGGGGCTCGGGATCAGCCCCAGCATTTT. Translating it yields CASSPQTGARDQPQHF.

There are many counts of this clonotype. The CDR3 DNA is TGTGCCAGCAGCGAAAGCCCCTCCTATAATTCACCCCTCCACTTT. Encoded protein: CASSESPSYNSPLHF. The V call is TRBV9, the J call TRBJ1-6, with D hard to call. CDR3 size: 15 residues. Trimming removed 3 bases at V and 0 bases at J, with 7 bases between. Germline lookup yields CDR1 SGDLS and CDR2 YYNGEE.

The rearrangement uses TRBV10-3 and TRBJ2-2, with TRBD1 matching over 9 bases. The J segment lost 4 bases and the V segment lost 6 bases, leaving 6 bases of the junction unmatched. Per germline, CDR1 ENHRY and CDR2 SYGVKD. The CDR3 extends over 15 amino acids. The CDR3 protein is CAISAGQGSTGELFF. The CDR3 coding sequence is TGTGCCATCAGCGCCGGACAGGGGAGCACCGGGGAGCTGTTTTTT.

This clonotype was recorded many times. The V and J genes are TRBV7-9 and TRBJ2-5; D ambiguous. V lost 3 bases and J lost 3, with 17 bases in between. The CDR3 has 16 amino acids. Per the germline V gene, CDR1 is SEHNR and CDR2 is FQNEAQ (reference sequence). CDR3 in DNA: TGTGCCAGCAGCTTGCCGGGTTTTTGGGATGAAGAGACCCAGTACTTC. Its protein is CASSLPGFWDEETQYF.

The chain uses TRBV28 and TRBJ2-5; D unclear. Germline values: CDR1 MDHEN, CDR2 SYDVKM. This CDR3 is 13 amino acids long. V lost 6 bases and J lost 3, with 11 bases in between. CDR3 region: CASRRPPEETQYF. Here the CDR3 DNA reads TGTGCCAGCAGGCGCCCCCCAGAAGAGACCCAGTACTTC.

Only a few counts were recorded for this clonotype. The chain combines TRBV2 with TRBJ1-5; 9 nucleotides agree with TRBD1. Trimming took 6 bases from V and 0 from J; bases not matched to a gene: 3. The CDR3 loop spans 15 amino acids. Germline CDR1 is SNHLY and CDR2 is FYNNEI. The CDR3 sequence is CASRGTGSSNQPQHF. CDR3 nucleotide sequence: TGTGCCAGCAGAGGGACAGGGAGTAGCAATCAGCCCCAGCATTTT.

In its sample, this clonotype was seen many times. The V gene is TRBV10-3, the J gene TRBJ1-1; D not resolved. The CDR3 has 13 residues. Trimming left V 10 bases short and J 1 base short, with 13 bases between. The V gene's germline CDR1 is ENHRY and CDR2 SYGVKD. The CDR3 region is CARWAHGNTEAFF. CDR3 sequence (DNA): TGTGCCAGGTGGGCCCACGGGAACACTGAAGCTTTCTTT.

The V call is TRBV20-1, the J call TRBJ2-2; TRBD2 matches at 9 bases. V trimming: 0 bases; J trimming: 5 bases; junction bases outside the gene matches: 10. CDR3 length equals 17 residues. Germline CDR1 reads DFQATT; CDR2 reads SNEGSKA (reference sequence). The CDR3 is CSARDLRGLALTGELFF. The DNA of the CDR3 is TGCAGTGCTAGAGATCTCAGGGGACTAGCTTTGACCGGGGAGCTGTTTTTT.

This clonotype was seen a handful of times. The V and J genes are TRBV29-1 and TRBJ2-5; TRBD2 might be the D (6 bases). The length of the CDR3 is 15 residues. Trimming removed 4 bases at V and 2 bases at J, with 17 bases between. Germline V gene lookup returns CDR1 SQVTM and CDR2 ANQGSEA. The DNA for the CDR3 is TGCAGCGTTGTGCGGAACACCGGGACTCAAGAGACCCAGTACTTC. It translates to CSVVRNTGTQETQYF.

This clonotype was seen a single time. The DNA for the CDR3 is TGCAGCGTTGGAGGCCCTGCTTCTATGGGCTACACCTTC. This encodes CSVGGPASMGYTF. The rearrangement uses TRBV29-1 and TRBJ1-2, with D unclear. V dropped 4 bases and J dropped 8 bases, with 17 bases sitting between them. The CDR3 runs 13 residues. Germline loops: CDR1 SQVTM, CDR2 ANQGSEA.

Many counts were recorded for this clonotype. V and J are TRBV19 and TRBJ1-1; D not resolved. Germline V gene sequence: CDR1 LNHDA, CDR2 SQIVND (reference sequence). Trimming took 9 bases from V and 6 from J, leaving 17 bases between them. The CDR3 covers 13 residues. CDR3 sequence reads: CASFPPGFAEAFF. The CDR3 nucleotides are TGTGCCAGCTTCCCCCCCGGTTTCGCTGAAGCTTTCTTT.

This clonotype came up a few times. The chain recombines TRBV25-1 with TRBJ2-7; 7 bases are shared with TRBD1. CDR1 is MGHDK and CDR2 is SYGVNS in the germline V gene. The CDR3 runs 13 residues. V shed 7 bases, J shed 7 bases, and the junction held 10 bases outside the gene matches. The chain's CDR3 is CASTRDSLWEQYF. CDR3 bases: TGTGCCAGCACAAGGGACAGCCTGTGGGAGCAGTACTTC.